This T cell receptor (beta chain) was retrieved from a study of blood T cells in healthy people across ages. Points from the study as a whole: In older individuals, TCR beta diversity per million T cells was lower, falling roughly linearly with age. Comparison with aged donors showed that long-lived donors had more naive CD4+ cells and higher diversity.

Comment on this clonotype: Antigen unknown.

The germline V gene has CDR1 SGHRS and CDR2 YFSETQ. The CDR3 contains 15 residues. The trim removed 4 bases at V and 7 bases at J, leaving 9 bases unmatched. Primers used in a second PCR of about 6 to 11 cycles were a sample-barcoded 5' primer and a J-beta primer mix. Every cDNA molecule carried a tag from a template-switch adaptor bearing 12 random nucleotides. From each sample, at least 3 million paired-end reads containing CDR3 were obtained. TCRdb redid the calling of the 5' RACE reads with MiXCR, one entry per CDR3 protein. The sample includes about 1.1 million distinct CDR3 sequences, less than 45% seen only once; the top ten take about an eighth.

This clonotype originated in a man aged 18 to 30 in good health. The chain joins TRBV5-1 to TRBJ1-5, with 9 bases fitting TRBD1. The sample comprised blood. CDR3 in amino acids: CASSVGTGYWQPQHF. In DNA form, the CDR3 reads TGCGCCAGCAGCGTCGGGACAGGGTACTGGCAGCCCCAGCATTTT.